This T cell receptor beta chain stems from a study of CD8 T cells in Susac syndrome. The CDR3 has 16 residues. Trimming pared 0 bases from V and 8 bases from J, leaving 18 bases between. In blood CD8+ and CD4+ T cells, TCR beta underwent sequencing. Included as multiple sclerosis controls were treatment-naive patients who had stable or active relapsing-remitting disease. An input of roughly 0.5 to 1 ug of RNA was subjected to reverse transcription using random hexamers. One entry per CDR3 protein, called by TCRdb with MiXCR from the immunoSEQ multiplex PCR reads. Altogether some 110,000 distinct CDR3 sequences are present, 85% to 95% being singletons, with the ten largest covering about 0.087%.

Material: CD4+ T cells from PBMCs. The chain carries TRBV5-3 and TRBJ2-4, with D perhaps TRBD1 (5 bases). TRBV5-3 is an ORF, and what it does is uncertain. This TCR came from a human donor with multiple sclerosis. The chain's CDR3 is CARSLASADSADIQYF. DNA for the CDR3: TGTGCCAGAAGCTTGGCCTCAGCCGACAGTGCGGACATTCAGTACTTC.